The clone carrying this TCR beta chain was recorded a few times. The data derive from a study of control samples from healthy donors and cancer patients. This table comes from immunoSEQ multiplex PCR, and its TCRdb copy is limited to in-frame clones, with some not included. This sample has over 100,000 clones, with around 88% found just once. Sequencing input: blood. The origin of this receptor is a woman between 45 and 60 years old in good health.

The CDR3 bases are TGTGCCAGCAGCCCGGCAGGGGGCCGTAGCACCTACGAGCAGTACTTC. This gives the protein CASSPAGGRSTYEQYF. The V and J genes are TRBV14 and TRBJ2-7; 8 bases are shared with TRBD1. Germline V gene data show CDR1 as SGHDN and CDR2 as FVKESK. The CDR3 runs to 16 residues. Germline trimming cut 4 bases from V and 2 bases from J; bases unmatched to any gene: 10.